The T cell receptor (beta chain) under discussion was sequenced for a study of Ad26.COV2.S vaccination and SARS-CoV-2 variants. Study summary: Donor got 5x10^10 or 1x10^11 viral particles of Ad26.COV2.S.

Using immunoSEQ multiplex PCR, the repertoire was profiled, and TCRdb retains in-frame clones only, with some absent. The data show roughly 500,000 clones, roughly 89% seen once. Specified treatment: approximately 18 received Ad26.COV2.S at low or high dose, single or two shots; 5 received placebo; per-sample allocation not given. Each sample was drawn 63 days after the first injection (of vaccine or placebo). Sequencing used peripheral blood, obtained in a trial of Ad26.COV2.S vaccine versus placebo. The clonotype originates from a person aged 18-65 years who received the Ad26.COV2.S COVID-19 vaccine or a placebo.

In DNA form, the CDR3 reads TGTGCCAGCAGCCAAATCTCATCTAGCGGGGGGGTAGTGTTCTACAATGAGCAGTTCTTC. Translation: CASSQISSSGGVVFYNEQFF. This chain joins TRBV4-2 and TRBJ2-1; TRBD2 matches at 12 bases. V shed 2 bases, J shed 3 bases, and the junction held 14 bases outside the gene matches. This CDR3 region has 20 residues. Germline V CDR1 and CDR2: LGHNA, YNFKEQ.